This record concerns one TCR beta chain sequence. One entry per CDR3 protein, called by TCRdb with MiXCR from the PCR reads. The data hold about 21,000 distinct CDR3 sequences, with under 40% observed a single time. The data were taken from a study of tumor-infiltrating lymphocytes in oesophageal squamous cell carcinoma. The CDR3 extends over 13 amino acids. The V and J ends lost 9 bases and 11 bases, in that order; junction bases with no gene match: 15. The clonotype comes from a male donor with esophageal squamous cell carcinoma. The sample taken for sequencing was esophageal tumor tissue. The chain recombines TRBV23-1 with TRBJ2-5; the match to TRBD1 covers 7 bases. TRBV23-1 is labeled an ORF, and its function is uncertain. Here the CDR3 DNA reads TGCGCCAGACCAGGGGGAAGGGACAATGAGCAGTACTTC. The encoded protein is CARPGGRDNEQYF.